This T cell receptor (beta chain) was sequenced during a study of blood T cell repertoires in COVID-19. Participants came from fewer than 25 US areas, aged roughly 18 to 100 years. Before being deemed recovered, Cohort 3 donors had two negative PCRs, clearance, or symptom resolution. V was clipped by 6 bases and J by 7 bases; unmatched bases: 10. Per germline, CDR1 SGHTA and CDR2 FQGTGA. The CDR3 covers 16 residues. Sequencing was performed with immunoSEQ multiplex PCR; in TCRdb, only in-frame clones are kept and a portion is missing. Of around 250,000 clones listed, about 87% are singletons. Sequences were obtained from PBMCs or T cells enriched from blood (not recorded which). The receptor comes from a woman aged 45 to 65 who had recovered from COVID-19. The chain links TRBV7-3 to TRBJ2-1; 12 bases line up with TRBD1. The CDR3 reads CASSTTGTGGNNEQFF. The CDR3 DNA reads as TGTGCCAGCAGTACTACTGGGACAGGGGGCAATAATGAGCAGTTCTTC.